This T cell receptor beta chain stems from a study of cytomegalovirus exposure and HLA in healthy donors. Overall study: The Caucasian-associated ancestry cluster held less than 85% of over 350 genotyped donors.

PCR involved 60 Vbeta and 13 Jbeta primers. Profiling relied on immunoSEQ multiplex PCR, and the TCRdb table lists in-frame clones only, not all of them. The profile shows around 170,000 clones, around 68% of them singletons. As regards this clone: Its antigen is still unknown.

Overall study results and limits: A later analysis reportedly found fewer N-insertions in an Asian-associated ancestry cluster than the roughly 670-donor mean. Later analysis identified a missense DCLRE1C variant that was linked to TCR beta V- and J-gene trimming. Confirmation was obtained in vitro that a few CMV-associated chains are specific for CMV antigens.

The TCR was taken from a girl aged 10-17 years in good health and CMV-seronegative. Sequenced input: PBMCs.

DNA of the CDR3: TGTGCCAGCACCCCCCCGGGACAGCCAAACACTGAAGCTTTCTTT. Its protein is CASTPPGQPNTEAFF. V and J are TRBV18 and TRBJ1-1, with 7 bases identical to TRBD1. This CDR3 spans 15 amino acids. The germline gives CDR1 KGHSH, CDR2 LQKENI. V was clipped by 8 bases and J by 2 bases; unmatched bases: 11.